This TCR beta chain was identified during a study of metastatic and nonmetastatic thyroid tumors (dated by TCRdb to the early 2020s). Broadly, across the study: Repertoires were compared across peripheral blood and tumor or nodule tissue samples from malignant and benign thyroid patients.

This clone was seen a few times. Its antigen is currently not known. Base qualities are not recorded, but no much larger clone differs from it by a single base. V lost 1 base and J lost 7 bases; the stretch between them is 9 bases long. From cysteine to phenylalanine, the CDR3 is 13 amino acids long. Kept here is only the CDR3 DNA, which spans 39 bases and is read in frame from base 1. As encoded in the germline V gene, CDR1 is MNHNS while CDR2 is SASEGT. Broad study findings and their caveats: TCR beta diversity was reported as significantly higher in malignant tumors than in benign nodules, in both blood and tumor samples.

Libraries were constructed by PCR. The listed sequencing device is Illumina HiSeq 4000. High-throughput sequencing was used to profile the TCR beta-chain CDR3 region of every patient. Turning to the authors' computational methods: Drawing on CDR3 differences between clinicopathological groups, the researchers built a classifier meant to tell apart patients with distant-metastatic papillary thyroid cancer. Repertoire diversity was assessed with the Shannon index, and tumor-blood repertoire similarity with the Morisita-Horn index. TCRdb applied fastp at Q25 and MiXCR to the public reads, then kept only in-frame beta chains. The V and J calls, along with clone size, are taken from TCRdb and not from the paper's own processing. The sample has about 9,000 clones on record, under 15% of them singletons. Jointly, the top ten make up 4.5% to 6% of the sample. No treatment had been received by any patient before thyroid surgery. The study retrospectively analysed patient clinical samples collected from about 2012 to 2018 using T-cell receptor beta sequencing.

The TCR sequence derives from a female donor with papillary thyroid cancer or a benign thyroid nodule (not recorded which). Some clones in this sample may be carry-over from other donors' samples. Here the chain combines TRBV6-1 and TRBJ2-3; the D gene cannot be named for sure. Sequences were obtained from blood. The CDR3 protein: CASSEGALNTQYF. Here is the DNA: TGTGCCAGCAGTGAAGGGGCCTTGAATACGCAGTATTTT.